The 31 T cell receptor beta chains below all came from one sample that was sequenced in a study of metastatic and nonmetastatic thyroid tumors. TCRdb reanalyzed the PCR reads via MiXCR. In the table there are approximately 38,000 clones, 25% to 30% of which are singletons. Thyroid surgery was performed in patients who had received no treatment beforehand. Sequenced input: blood. The receptor source for this set is a female donor with papillary thyroid cancer or a benign thyroid nodule (not recorded which). Some clones in this sample may be carry-over from other donors' samples.

This clone was seen a handful of times. The chain uses TRBV9 and TRBJ1-2; D unclear. This CDR3 is built from 12 residues. V lost 8 bases and J lost 5, with 13 bases in between. Germline assignment: CDR1 SGDLS and CDR2 YYNGEE. This chain's CDR3 is CARSLSYYGYTF. The CDR3 DNA reads TGTGCCAGAAGCCTCAGTTATTATGGCTACACCTTC.

This clone has just a few counts. The V gene is TRBV6-5, the J gene TRBJ2-1; the match to TRBD1 covers 11 bases. V lost 5 bases, J lost 7 bases, and 7 bases stayed unmatched. CDR3 size: 15 residues. Per the germline V gene, CDR1 is MNHEY and CDR2 is SVGAGI. In DNA, the CDR3 is TGTGCCAGCAGTACCGGGACAGGGGGTTCGAATGAGCAGTTCTTC. Its translation is CASSTGTGGSNEQFF.

In its sample, this clone was seen many times. The genes are TRBV3-1 and TRBJ2-7; 7 positions match TRBD2. This CDR3 contains 14 residues. Germline CDR1 is LGHDT and CDR2 is YNNKEL (reference sequence). V gave up 3 bases and J gave up 4 bases; unmatched junction bases: 6. For the CDR3, the DNA is TGTGCCAGCAGCCAGGCGACGGGGGGTTACGAGCAGTACTTC. It translates to CASSQATGGYEQYF.

This clone was seen ten or more times. The chain couples TRBV6-2 or TRBV6-3 to TRBJ2-6, with 12 bases identical to TRBD2. V shed 4 bases, J shed 0 bases, and the junction held 4 bases outside the gene matches. There are 18 residues in the CDR3. CDR1 and CDR2 (germline): MNHEY, SVGEGT. This CDR3 reads CASSFSSGRASGANVLTF. CDR3 DNA: TGTGCCAGCAGTTTTTCTAGCGGGAGGGCCTCTGGGGCCAACGTCCTGACTTTC.

In this sample, this clone turned up many times. The J gene is TRBJ2-5, the V gene TRBV9; 7 bases fit TRBD1. Germline assignment: CDR1 SGDLS and CDR2 YYNGEE. V lost 2 bases to trimming and J lost 3 bases; unmatched junction nucleotides: 4. The CDR3 totals 14 residues. Here the CDR3 DNA reads TGTGCCAGCAGCGTGGGGACAGTGAAAGAGACCCAGTACTTC. Protein: CASSVGTVKETQYF. Full variable domain (rest looked up from reference TRBV9 and TRBJ2-5): DSGVTQTPKHLITATGQRVTLRCSPRSGDLSVYWYQQSLDQGLQFLIQYYNGEERAKGNILERFSAQQFPDLHSELNLSSLELGDSALYFCASSVGTVKETQYFGPGTRLLVL.

The DNA of the CDR3 is TGTGCCAGCAGTGGCACCTTAGAGCAGTACTTC. It yields the protein CASSGTLEQYF. The V call is TRBV2, the J call TRBJ2-7; D gene unclear. CDR3 length equals 11 residues. The V end was cut by 4 bases, the J end by 7 bases, with 8 bases between. Germline V gives CDR1 SNHLY, CDR2 FYNNEI.

The chain carries TRBV4-1 and TRBJ2-7, with no clear D. Germline V gene data show CDR1 as MGHRA and CDR2 as YSYEKL. V was clipped by 2 bases and J by 0 bases, with 5 bases between them. The CDR3 spans 13 residues. The CDR3 loop reads CASSQSSSYEQYF. As DNA, the CDR3 is TGCGCCAGCAGCCAAAGCAGCTCCTACGAGCAGTACTTC.

This clone was detected ten times or more. The chain links TRBV10-3 to TRBJ1-2; weak D call: TRBD1 (6 bases). The germline V gene encodes CDR1 ENHRY and CDR2 SYGVKD. The ends were cut back, 3 bases at V and 2 bases at J, with 16 bases in the middle. This CDR3 has 16 residues. CDR3 in DNA: TGTGCCATCAGTGAAGGGGGAGGAGGGGCAAACTATGGCTACACCTTC. Protein: CAISEGGGGANYGYTF.

This clone has a count of ten or more. This sequence joins TRBV18 and TRBJ2-7; tentative D call: TRBD2 (7 bases). This CDR3 has 15 residues. In germline, CDR1 is KGHSH, CDR2 LQKENI. Trimming left V 6 bases short and J 2 bases short, with 17 bases between. In DNA, the CDR3 is TGTGCCAGCTCTCCGAGGGGGGGTTCCCCCTACGAGCAGTACTTC. As protein: CASSPRGGSPYEQYF.

The gene calls are TRBV30 and TRBJ2-3, with D possibly TRBD1 on 6 matching bases. V was clipped by 5 bases and J by 1 base, with 10 bases between them. Germline V lookup: CDR1 GTSNPN, CDR2 SVGIG (reference sequence). The CDR3 runs to 13 residues. The CDR3 sequence is CAWYRAGTDTQYF. The CDR3 DNA is TGTGCCTGGTACAGGGCGGGCACAGATACGCAGTATTTT.

This clone was counted many times. The rearrangement links TRBV7-2 to TRBJ1-6, with D unclear. Germline CDR1 and CDR2: SGHTA and FQGNSA. There are 15 residues in the CDR3. The V and J ends lost 1 base and 9 bases respectively, with 13 bases between them. CDR3 nucleotides: TGTGCCAGCAGCTTAGAGGCAGGATTTCGTTCACCCCTCCACTTT. This translates into CASSLEAGFRSPLHF.

This clone occurred many times. CDR3 in amino acids: CASSHQWATNEKLFF. DNA for the CDR3: TGTGCCAGCAGCCACCAGTGGGCAACTAATGAAAAACTGTTTTTT. The chain is built from TRBV4-2 and TRBJ1-4, with D unresolved. V lost 3 bases, J lost 0 bases, and 8 bases lay in between. CDR1 is LGHNA, CDR2 YNFKEQ, per germline. This CDR3 comprises 15 residues.

This clone was detected a few times. The chain employs TRBV13 and TRBJ2-1, with TRBD1 identical over 9 bases. Trimming removed 5 bases from V and 5 bases from J; junction bases left unmatched: 7. CDR1 and CDR2 (germline): PRHDT, FYEKMQ (reference sequence). There are 15 residues in the CDR3. The CDR3 loop is CASSRRGTGNNEQFF. The CDR3 nucleotides are TGTGCCAGCAGCCGCAGGGGGACAGGGAACAATGAGCAGTTCTTC.

CDR3 bases: TGTGCCAGCAGCCCGGGGGGATCGCCGTACGAGCAGTACTTC. It translates to CASSPGGSPYEQYF. This chain links TRBV7-3 with TRBJ2-7; 7 positions agree with TRBD2. The germline gives CDR1 SGHTA, CDR2 FQGTGA. V gave up 5 bases and J gave up 4 bases; unmatched junction bases: 8. The CDR3 spans 14 residues. Using reference TRBV7-3 and TRBJ2-7 for the parts outside the CDR3, the full variable domain is GAGVSQTPSNKVTEKGKYVELRCDPISGHTALYWYRQSLGQGPEFLIYFQGTGAADDSGLPNDRFFAVRPEGSVSTLKIQRTERGDSAVYLCASSPGGSPYEQYFGPGTRLTVT.

There are a few counts of this clone. This rearrangement joins TRBV6-5 to TRBJ2-1; 9 bases are a match to TRBD2. The CDR3 covers 16 residues. Germline V lookup: CDR1 MNHEY, CDR2 SVGAGI. The V and J ends lost 1 base and 4 bases, in that order; junction bases with no gene match: 5. The CDR3 nucleotides are TGTGCCAGCAGTTACTTGCTAGCGGGGCCGTACAATGAGCAGTTCTTC. This sequence encodes CASSYLLAGPYNEQFF.

V is TRBV6-1 and J is TRBJ1-2; D ambiguous. The CDR3 is 10 residues long. Germline values: CDR1 MNHNS, CDR2 SASEGT. Trimming took off 8 bases at V and 5 bases at J, with 6 bases between the two ends. The CDR3 protein is CASSEYGYTF. The CDR3 coding sequence is TGTGCCAGCTCCGAGTATGGCTACACCTTC.

This clone was detected many times. Its ends do not fully match the called genes, so a read error is possible. Within the sample, other DNA sequences also encode this same CDR3. The V and J genes are TRBV2 and TRBJ1-4; D is unresolved. The germline V gene encodes CDR1 SNHLY and CDR2 FYNNEI. The CDR3 covers 14 residues. In DNA, the CDR3 is TGTGCCAGCAGTGGAGGGAAAGCTAATGAAAAACTATTTTTT. Translated, it gives CASSGGKANEKLFF.

This clone was seen ten or more times. Being one base from a much bigger clone, this may be a read error. The sample contains more than one DNA sequence encoding this CDR3. This chain uses TRBV20-1 with TRBJ2-1; 7 bases are shared with TRBD1. Germline V gives CDR1 DFQATT, CDR2 SNEGSKA (reference sequence). V lost 1 base, J lost 9 bases, and 9 bases stayed unmatched. The CDR3 spans 14 residues. The CDR3 reads CSARVPGGKGEQFF. The CDR3 bases are TGCAGTGCTAGAGTTCCAGGGGGTAAGGGTGAGCAGTTCTTC.

This clone was counted ten times or more. Possible read error: a much larger clone is one base away. The V gene is TRBV6-1, the J gene TRBJ1-6; the match to TRBD1 covers 7 bases. V gave up 5 bases and J gave up 7 bases; unmatched junction bases: 8. The CDR3 runs 15 residues. CDR1 MNHNS and CDR2 SASEGT come from the germline V gene. This CDR3 is CASSPRQGLNSPLHF. CDR3 in DNA: TGTGCCAGCAGTCCGCGACAGGGACTGAATTCACCCCTCCACTTT.

This clone was recorded many times. V and J are TRBV12-3 or TRBV12-4 and TRBJ2-1; possibly TRBD2 for D (6 bases). Trimming left V 8 bases short and J 0 bases short, with 11 bases between. The CDR3 loop spans 14 amino acids. This CDR3 reads CASGDGSSYNEQFF. The CDR3, as DNA: TGTGCCAGCGGCGACGGGAGCTCCTACAATGAGCAGTTCTTC.

The chain employs TRBV11-2 and TRBJ1-1; TRBD1 matches 10 bases. J lost 0 bases, V lost 6 bases, and 4 bases had no gene match. CDR1 is SGHAT and CDR2 is FQNNGV in the germline V gene. The CDR3 consists of 15 residues. CDR3 coding DNA: TGTGCCAGCAGATCCGGGACAGGGGTGAACACTGAAGCTTTCTTT. Its protein is CASRSGTGVNTEAFF.

The V gene is TRBV11-2, the J gene TRBJ1-1; 9 positions agree with TRBD1. Germline V CDR1 and CDR2: SGHAT, FQNNGV. The CDR3 is 18 amino acids. V was pared by 4 bases and J by 0 bases, with 12 bases of the junction left unmatched. This CDR3 is CASSSEWGTGSLNTEAFF. The CDR3, as DNA: TGTGCCAGCAGCTCCGAGTGGGGGACAGGGTCCCTGAACACTGAAGCTTTCTTT.

This clone was seen many times. The rearrangement links TRBV5-8 to TRBJ2-1; D is unresolved. With 2 bases removed from V and 2 bases from J, the gap between germline ends came to 8 bases. Germline-derived CDR1 and CDR2 are SGHTS and YDEGEE. CDR3 length: 14 amino acids. The CDR3, as DNA: TGTGCCAGCAGCTTAAGAGAAACCTACAATGAGCAGTTCTTC. Residues: CASSLRETYNEQFF.

This clone was seen at least ten times. This chain joins TRBV7-8 and TRBJ2-1; tentative D call: TRBD1 (5 bases). Trimming took 1 base from V and 4 from J, leaving 14 bases between them. This CDR3 contains 16 residues. Germline assignment: CDR1 SGHVS and CDR2 FQNEAQ. The CDR3 sequence: CASSLELAGYYNEQFF. The CDR3 region has the DNA TGTGCCAGCAGCTTAGAACTGGCAGGGTATTACAATGAGCAGTTCTTC. The whole variable domain, filled in from reference TRBV7-8 and TRBJ2-1, reads GAGVSQSPRYKVAKRGQDVALRCDPISGHVSLFWYQQALGQGPEFLTYFQNEAQLDKSGLPSDRFFAERPEGSVSTLKIQRTQQEDSAVYLCASSLELAGYYNEQFFGPGTRLTVL.

This clone was picked up many times. The chain joins TRBV19 to TRBJ2-5, with D perhaps matching TRBD1 (5 bases). Germline assignment: CDR1 LNHDA and CDR2 SQIVND (reference sequence). CDR3 length: 14 amino acids. V lost 6 bases and J 3 bases, leaving 14 bases between the germline ends. This CDR3 reads CASSLATGEETQYF. The CDR3 nucleotides are TGTGCCAGTAGCCTGGCCACAGGAGAAGAGACCCAGTACTTC.

J is TRBJ1-6 and V is TRBV9; TRBD1 matches 8 bases. CDR3 length: 16 amino acids. J lost 6 bases, V lost 1 base, and 6 bases had no gene match. Germline V lookup: CDR1 SGDLS, CDR2 YYNGEE. Here the CDR3 DNA reads TGTGCCAGCAGCGTAAGCCAGGGGGCCGGTAATTCACCCCTCCACTTT. It translates to CASSVSQGAGNSPLHF.

This clone has ten or more counts. V and J are TRBV6-1 and TRBJ2-6; 12 bases are shared with TRBD2. Trimming took 7 bases from V and 1 from J; bases not matched to a gene: 2. In germline, CDR1 is MNHNS, CDR2 SASEGT. The length of the CDR3 is 16 residues. The CDR3 sequence: CASTGLAGSGANVLTF. DNA for the CDR3: TGTGCCAGCACCGGACTAGCGGGGTCTGGGGCCAACGTCCTGACTTTC.

This chain joins TRBV18 and TRBJ2-3; no firm D call. The CDR3 has 14 amino acids. V was trimmed by 6 bases and J by 10 bases, leaving 20 bases between them. Germline-derived CDR1 and CDR2 are KGHSH and LQKENI. The CDR3 DNA is TGTGCCAGCTCCCGGTTAGACTTAGAGGTATCGCAGTATTTT. This translates into CASSRLDLEVSQYF.

This sequence joins TRBV6-1 and TRBJ2-3; the D gene is possibly TRBD1 (7 bases). Germline-derived CDR1 and CDR2 are MNHNS and SASEGT. The CDR3 covers 15 residues. V lost 5 bases and J lost 1, with 13 bases in between. As DNA, the CDR3 is TGTGCCAGCAGTTCCGCGGGGACAGGCACAGATACGCAGTATTTT. Protein product: CASSSAGTGTDTQYF.

This clone was recorded many times. The gene calls are TRBV7-8 and TRBJ2-1, with a tentative D call TRBD2 (5 bases). The V gene's germline CDR1 is SGHVS and CDR2 FQNEAQ. Between the trimmed V and J ends, which lost 0 bases and 2 bases, there was a span of 8 bases. This CDR3 is 15 amino acids long. The CDR3 sequence: CASSLAAGAYNEQFF. CDR3 nucleotides: TGTGCCAGCAGCTTAGCGGCGGGCGCCTACAATGAGCAGTTCTTC.

This clone has a count of ten or more. The chain links TRBV4-3 to TRBJ1-2; 8 bases are shared with TRBD1. This CDR3 is 14 amino acids long. Germline CDR1 LGHNA, CDR2 YSLEER. V shed 5 bases and J 11 bases; nucleotides not matched to a gene: 13. CDR3 amino acids: CASSSQPSQGAYTF. CDR3 in DNA: TGCGCCAGCAGCTCCCAACCGTCCCAGGGGGCGTACACCTTC.